This T cell receptor (beta chain) was identified during a study of cytomegalovirus exposure and HLA in healthy donors. Study details: The same platform was used for the 90 to 150 validation repertoires as for the roughly 660 first-cohort repertoires, as reported in a later analysis. General study findings and limits: The study listed approximately 160 cytomegalovirus-associated TCR beta chains. Accounts indicate the classifier identified cytomegalovirus status with strong specificity and sensitivity.

A remark on this clone: Its cognate antigen is unknown.

Using immunoSEQ multiplex PCR, the repertoire was profiled, and TCRdb retains in-frame clones only, with some absent. The sample holds about 130,000 clones, 85% to 90% seen once. Looked up from germline, CDR1 is SGHAT and CDR2 is FQNNGV. Deletions cut 6 bases from V and 3 bases from J, with 14 bases between. This CDR3 spans 14 amino acids. The chain is built from TRBV11-2 and TRBJ1-2, with TRBD1 as a possible D gene (6 bases). Source material: PBMCs. The clonotype originates from a woman aged 25 to 39 in good health and CMV-seropositive. CDR3 sequence reads: CASRRGRGDYGYTF. DNA of the CDR3: TGTGCCAGCAGAAGGGGCAGGGGAGACTATGGCTACACCTTC.